The clone carrying this T cell receptor beta chain was recorded at least ten times. The source of the sample is a study of T-cell reconstitution after alpha-beta-depleted transplantation in children. Germline CDR1 and CDR2: SGHDN and FVKESK. The V segment lost 1 base and the J segment 6 bases; nucleotides outside the gene matches: 8. The CDR3 spans 16 residues. Unique molecular identifiers were used to barcode this TCRbeta library. TCRdb used MiXCR to reprocess the PCR reads, holding one entry per CDR3 protein. The table records 240,000 or so distinct CDR3 sequences, 12% of them present only once. The source material was PBMCs from the stem cell graft donor, sampled from the stem cell graft. This chain joins TRBV14 and TRBJ2-1; TRBD2 matches at 8 bases. The clonotype was recovered from a human donor who donated a stem cell graft to a child with acute lymphoblastic leukemia. As DNA, the CDR3 is TGTGCCAGCAGCCAAGCGGGACTAGGGAAACTCAATGAGCAGTTCTTC. Encoded protein: CASSQAGLGKLNEQFF.